The T cell receptor beta chain described here comes from a study of cytomegalovirus exposure and HLA in healthy donors. The study, taken as a whole, reports: Common viral pathogens (according to a later analysis) appeared linked to several of the most significant clusters.

J gave up 4 bases and V 6 bases, and 9 bases lay outside the gene matches. Germline V lookup: CDR1 SGHNT, CDR2 YENEEA. This CDR3 is built from 17 residues. Turning to this clone: Its antigen is currently unknown.

Both 60 Vbeta primers and 13 Jbeta primers went into the PCR. Repertoires were generated with immunoSEQ multiplex PCR, while TCRdb's copy carries only in-frame clones and drops some. The data hold 150,000 to 200,000 clones, with roughly 73% observed a single time. This TCR came from a male donor in good health and CMV-seronegative. Sequences were obtained from PBMCs. The chain is built from TRBV11-3 and TRBJ2-5, with TRBD2 matching over 15 bases. CDR3 bases: TGTGCCAGCAGTCCAGGACTAGCGGGGGGGAACATAGAGACCCAGTACTTC. Residues: CASSPGLAGGNIETQYF.